This TCR beta chain appears in the sequencing data of a study of blood T cell repertoires in COVID-19. Study details: Samples representing acute and convalescent COVID-19 were sourced from the United States, Italy and Spain.

The V segment lost 6 bases and the J segment 0 bases; nucleotides outside the gene matches: 10. CDR3 length equals 16 residues. Germline assignment: CDR1 SGHTA and CDR2 FQGNSA. Here immunoSEQ multiplex PCR was the method, and the copy in TCRdb shows in-frame clones only, minus some. The repertoire holds about 18,000 clones, approximately 88% seen once, with roughly 5.3% in the top ten. This chain links TRBV7-2 with TRBJ1-1; 7 nucleotides agree with TRBD1. The origin of this receptor is a woman aged 25 to 39 who had recovered from COVID-19. Source material: PBMCs or T cells enriched from blood (not recorded which). CDR3 residues: CASSIKGQSMNTEAFF. The DNA for the CDR3 is TGTGCCAGCAGTATTAAGGGACAGAGTATGAACACTGAAGCTTTCTTT.